This T cell receptor beta chain originates from a study of blood T cell repertoires in COVID-19. Study background: Sites in the United States, Italy and Spain provided acute and convalescent COVID-19 samples.

Germline V lookup: CDR1 LNHDA, CDR2 SQIVND (reference sequence). V lost 10 bases and J 0 bases, leaving 15 bases between the germline ends. There are 14 residues in the CDR3. Assay: immunoSEQ multiplex PCR; the TCRdb copy retains only in-frame clones and omits some. The table has 150,000 to 200,000 clones, around 67% seen once. The rearrangement joins TRBV19 to TRBJ1-1; unclear D gene. The TCR comes from a woman aged 80 or over with acute or convalescent COVID-19. Sample: peripheral blood. This chain's CDR3 is CAKNPGDMNTEAFF. The DNA of the CDR3 is TGTGCCAAGAACCCCGGGGATATGAACACTGAAGCTTTCTTT. Full variable domain (outside the CDR3, taken from reference TRBV19 and TRBJ1-1): DGGITQSPKYLFRKEGQNVTLSCEQNLNHDAMYWYRQDPGQGLRLIYYSQIVNDFQKGDIAEGYSVSREKKESFPLTVTSAQKNPTAFYLCAKNPGDMNTEAFFGQGTRLTVV.